The clone carrying this TCR beta chain was recorded many times. No antigen is known for it. The data derive from a study of T cell repertoires in cytomegalovirus infection. MiXCR, run by TCRdb on the reads, gives a single entry per CDR3 protein. The data contain 700,000 to 900,000 distinct CDR3 sequences, almost 30% of them singletons. V lost 5 bases, J lost 3 bases, and 16 bases lay in between. This CDR3 comprises 15 residues. CDR1 and CDR2 (germline): SEHNR, FQNEAQ (reference sequence). The V gene is TRBV7-9, the J gene TRBJ2-5; tentatively, D is TRBD2 (7 bases). This sample comprised cultured CD8+ T cells from PBMCs, obtained from culture after CMV antigen stimulation. The source is a human donor in good health (CMV status not recorded). Some clones in this sample may be carry-over from other donors' samples. CDR3 DNA: TGTGCCAGCAGCGCGGGGACGGGGGGCGAAGAGACCCAGTACTTC. It yields the protein CASSAGTGGEETQYF.